A single sample gave rise to the 16 T cell receptor beta chains below, sequenced in a study of T cells in tuberculosis (dated by TCRdb to 2017 to 2018). Library preparation used the immunoSEQ multiplex PCR assay. Held by TCRdb, this immuneACCESS table contains in-frame sequences only and omits some clones. Under half of the omission traces to an unresolved V gene where checked; the cause of the rest is unknown. The sample profile shows 25,000 to 35,000 clones; about 85% of them were found once. The ten largest clones represent 5.4% of the sample. In the paper's terms, the time point label means: new active TB diagnosis, blood taken before or within 7 days of starting treatment. The sequences come from PBMCs, collected at tuberculosis diagnosis. The receptors stem from an adult with tuberculosis.

This clone showed up just a few times. The chain has TRBV11-2 and TRBJ1-1; no clear D. Trimming removed 3 bases at V and 1 base at J, with 9 bases between. Looked up from germline, CDR1 is SGHAT and CDR2 is FQNNGV. The CDR3 extends over 14 amino acids. The CDR3 spells CASSFDGGNTEAFF. CDR3 bases: TGTGCCAGCAGCTTTGACGGAGGGAACACTGAAGCTTTCTTT. The variable domain in full, completed from reference TRBV11-2 and TRBJ1-1, reads EAGVAQSPRYKIIEKRQSVAFWCNPISGHATLYWYQQILGQGPKLLIQFQNNGVVDDSQLPKDRFSAERLKGVDSTLKIQPAKLEDSAVYLCASSFDGGNTEAFFGQGTRLTVV.

The rearrangement joins TRBV4-1 to TRBJ1-1, with 7 bases identical to TRBD1. Trimming at V came to 3 bases and at J to 4 bases, leaving 8 bases not matched to a gene. CDR3 length: 15 residues. Looked up from germline, CDR1 is MGHRA and CDR2 is YSYEKL. CDR3 region: CASSHLNRGGTEAFF. CDR3 bases: TGCGCCAGCAGCCACCTAAACAGGGGAGGCACTGAAGCTTTCTTT.

There are a few counts of this clone. V gene TRBV27 combines with J gene TRBJ2-5; TRBD1 aligns across 12 bases. This CDR3 has 15 residues. V shed 9 bases, J shed 4 bases, and the junction held 9 bases outside the gene matches. Germline lookup yields CDR1 MNHEY and CDR2 SMNVEV (reference sequence). The CDR3: CASSTGTGGVETQYF. CDR3 sequence (DNA): TGTGCCAGTTCTACCGGGACAGGGGGCGTAGAGACCCAGTACTTC.

CDR3 DNA sequence: TGTGCCAGCAGCTTGATCACGGGGAGGTTTTTCTTT. Translation: CASSLITGRFFF. This rearrangement joins TRBV5-4 to TRBJ1-1; D is unresolved. The V gene's germline CDR1 is SGHNT and CDR2 YYREEE (reference sequence). Trimming removed 1 base at V and 13 bases at J, with 14 bases between. This CDR3 comprises 12 residues.

V usage is TRBV5-1 and J usage is TRBJ2-3, with 8 bases that match TRBD2. J was trimmed by 5 bases and V by 4 bases; bases with no gene match: 12. CDR3 size: 16 residues. Germline lookup yields CDR1 SGHRS and CDR2 YFSETQ. The CDR3 is CASSPKPGLGGDTQYF. The CDR3 nucleotides read TGCGCCAGCAGCCCGAAACCGGGACTAGGTGGAGATACGCAGTATTTT.

This chain joins TRBV6-6 and TRBJ2-7; a weak D match, TRBD2 (6 bases). The CDR3 consists of 15 residues. Trimming took off 2 bases at V and 0 bases at J, with 11 bases between the two ends. From germline, CDR1 is MNHNY and CDR2 SVGAGI (reference sequence). The CDR3 loop reads CASSYGGTSSYEQYF. The CDR3 DNA reads as TGTGCCAGCAGTTACGGGGGGACCAGCTCCTACGAGCAGTACTTC.

This chain uses TRBV15 with TRBJ1-1, with D uncertain. Looked up from germline, CDR1 is LNHNV and CDR2 is YYDKDF (reference sequence). This CDR3 contains 13 residues. V lost 4 bases and J 5 bases, leaving 11 bases between the germline ends. CDR3 protein: CATSTDSRTEAFF. CDR3 bases: TGTGCCACCAGCACGGACTCCAGGACTGAAGCTTTCTTT.

V usage is TRBV14 and J usage is TRBJ2-1, with TRBD2 matching 7 bases. V was pared by 4 bases and J by 6 bases, with 12 bases of the junction left unmatched. Germline-derived CDR1 and CDR2 are SGHDN and FVKESK. The CDR3 contains 16 residues. CDR3 bases: TGTGCCAGCAGCCCTATCCTTAGCGGGTCCGGCAATGAGCAGTTCTTC. Translated, it gives CASSPILSGSGNEQFF. Using reference TRBV14 and TRBJ2-1 for the parts outside the CDR3, the full variable domain is EAGVTQFPSHSVIEKGQTVTLRCDPISGHDNLYWYRRVMGKEIKFLLHFVKESKQDESGMPNNRFLAERTGGTYSTLKVQPAELEDSGVYFCASSPILSGSGNEQFFGPGTRLTVL.

This chain uses TRBV18 with TRBJ2-7, with TRBD1 identical over 10 bases. V trimming: 5 bases; J trimming: 4 bases; junction bases outside the gene matches: 5. The V gene's germline CDR1 is KGHSH and CDR2 LQKENI. The CDR3 loop spans 14 amino acids. For the CDR3, the DNA is TGTGCCAGCTCATTACCGGGACAGGGGTACGAGCAGTACTTC. Protein product: CASSLPGQGYEQYF. Supplemented by reference TRBV18 and TRBJ2-7, the full variable domain reads NAGVMQNPRHLVRRRGQEARLRCSPMKGHSHVYWYRQLPEEGLKFMVYLQKENIIDESGMPKERFSAEFPKEGPSILRIQQVVRGDSAAYFCASSLPGQGYEQYFGPGTRLTVT.

The chain couples TRBV6-4 to TRBJ1-2; possibly TRBD1 for D (6 bases). The length of the CDR3 is 15 residues. Looked up from germline, CDR1 is MRHNA and CDR2 is SNTAGT. Trimming left V 8 bases short and J 0 bases short, with 16 bases between. Here the CDR3 DNA reads TGTGCCAGCCCGGGCGGGGGCAGTTCTAACTATGGCTACACCTTC. This sequence encodes CASPGGGSSNYGYTF.

This chain uses TRBV7-3 with TRBJ2-2; TRBD1 is a possible D gene (6 bases). Germline CDR1 is SGHTA and CDR2 is FQGTGA. V was cut by 5 bases and J by 4 bases, with 8 bases left in between. This CDR3 has 13 amino acids. CDR3 residues: CASSLDSTGELFF. CDR3 in DNA: TGTGCCAGCAGCCTGGACAGCACCGGGGAGCTGTTTTTT. Using reference TRBV7-3 and TRBJ2-2 for the parts outside the CDR3, the full variable domain is GAGVSQTPSNKVTEKGKYVELRCDPISGHTALYWYRQSLGQGPEFLIYFQGTGAADDSGLPNDRFFAVRPEGSVSTLKIQRTERGDSAVYLCASSLDSTGELFFGEGSRLTVL.

The chain carries TRBV5-5 and TRBJ2-2, with D unclear. The length of the CDR3 is 14 residues. V was pared by 4 bases and J by 1 base, with 8 bases between. Germline V CDR1 and CDR2: SGHKS, YYEKEE (reference sequence). CDR3 sequence reads: CASSGLVNTGELFF. CDR3 DNA: TGTGCCAGCAGCGGTTTAGTGAACACCGGGGAGCTGTTTTTT.

This clone was seen a single time. The gene calls are TRBV30 and TRBJ1-5; 7 bases line up with TRBD1. Trimming removed 4 bases from V and 5 bases from J; junction bases left unmatched: 14. The CDR3 runs 16 residues. Germline-derived CDR1 and CDR2 are GTSNPN and SVGIG (reference sequence). This chain's CDR3 is CAWNNWGQLGHQPQHF. CDR3 nucleotides: TGTGCCTGGAACAATTGGGGACAGCTCGGGCATCAGCCCCAGCATTTT. Filled out from reference TRBV30 and TRBJ1-5, the complete variable domain reads SQTIHQWPATLVQPVGSPLSLECTVEGTSNPNLYWYRQAAGRGLQLLFYSVGIGQISSEVPQNLSASRPQDRQFILSSKKLLLSDSGFYLCAWNNWGQLGHQPQHFGDGTRLSIL.

This chain uses TRBV2 with TRBJ1-5; 7 bases map to TRBD1. The germline V gene encodes CDR1 SNHLY and CDR2 FYNNEI. With V trimmed by 2 bases and J by 5 bases, 12 bases remained unmatched. The CDR3 is made up of 17 amino acids. CDR3 sequence reads: CASSESAGTVRDQPQHF. CDR3 DNA sequence: TGTGCCAGCAGTGAATCAGCCGGGACAGTGAGGGATCAGCCCCAGCATTTT.

Only a few counts were recorded for this clone. The chain joins TRBV18 to TRBJ1-5; 8 bases map to TRBD1. The CDR3 runs 15 residues. Germline V gene sequence: CDR1 KGHSH, CDR2 LQKENI. V trimming: 3 bases; J trimming: 1 base; junction bases outside the gene matches: 2. In DNA form, the CDR3 reads TGTGCCAGCTCACCCCAGGGGGCGAGCAATCAGCCCCAGCATTTT. Translated: CASSPQGASNQPQHF.

This chain joins TRBV19 and TRBJ1-6, with 7 positions matching TRBD1. CDR1 and CDR2 from the germline V gene are LNHDA and SQIVND (reference sequence). The V gene end was trimmed by 1 base and the J gene end by 9 bases; junction bases not matched to a gene: 6. This CDR3 is built from 15 residues. The CDR3 DNA is TGTGCCAGTAGTATAGCGGCAGGGGGGACTTCACCCCTCCACTTT. It yields the protein CASSIAAGGTSPLHF.